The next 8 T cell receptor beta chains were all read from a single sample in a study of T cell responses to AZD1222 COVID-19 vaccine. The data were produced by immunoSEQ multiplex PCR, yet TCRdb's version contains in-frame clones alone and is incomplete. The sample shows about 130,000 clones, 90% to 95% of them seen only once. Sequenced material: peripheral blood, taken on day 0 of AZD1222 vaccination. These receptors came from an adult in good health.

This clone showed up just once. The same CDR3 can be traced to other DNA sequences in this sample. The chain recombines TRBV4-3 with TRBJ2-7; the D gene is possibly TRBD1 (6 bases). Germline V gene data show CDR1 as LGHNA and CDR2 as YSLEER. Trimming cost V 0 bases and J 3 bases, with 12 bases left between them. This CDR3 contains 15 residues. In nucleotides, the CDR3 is TGCGCCAGCAGCCAAGATCGGACAGAGTTCTACGAGCAGTACTTC. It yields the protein CASSQDRTEFYEQYF.

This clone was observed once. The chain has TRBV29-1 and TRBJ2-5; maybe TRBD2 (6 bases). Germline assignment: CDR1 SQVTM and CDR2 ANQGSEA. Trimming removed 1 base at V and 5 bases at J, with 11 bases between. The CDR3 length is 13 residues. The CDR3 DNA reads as TGCAGCGTTGAAGGGGTGGCGGGGGAGACCCAGTACTTC. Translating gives CSVEGVAGETQYF.

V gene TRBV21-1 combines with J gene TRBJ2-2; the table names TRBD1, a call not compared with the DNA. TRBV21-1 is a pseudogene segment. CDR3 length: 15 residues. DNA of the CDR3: TGTGCCAGCAGCACGGACAGGGGGAACACCGGGGAGCTGTTTTTT. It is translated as CASSTDRGNTGELFF.

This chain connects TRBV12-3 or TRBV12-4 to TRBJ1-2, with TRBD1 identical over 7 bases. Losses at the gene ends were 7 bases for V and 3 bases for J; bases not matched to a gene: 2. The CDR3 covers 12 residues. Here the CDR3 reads CASTGQDYGYTF. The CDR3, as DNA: TGTGCCAGCACCGGACAGGACTATGGCTACACCTTC.

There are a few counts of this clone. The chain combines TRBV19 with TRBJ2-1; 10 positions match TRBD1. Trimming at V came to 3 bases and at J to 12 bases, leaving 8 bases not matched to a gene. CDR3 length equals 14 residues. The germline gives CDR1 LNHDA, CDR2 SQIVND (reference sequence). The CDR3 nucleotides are TGTGCCAGTAGTATGGGGACAGGGGATTTCGTGCAGTTCTTC. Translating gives CASSMGTGDFVQFF.

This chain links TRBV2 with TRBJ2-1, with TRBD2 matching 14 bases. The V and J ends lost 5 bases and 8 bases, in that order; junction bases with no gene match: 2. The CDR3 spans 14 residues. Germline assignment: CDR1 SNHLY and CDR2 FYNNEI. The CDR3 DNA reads TGTGCCAGCAGTTCGGGACTAGCGGGAGATGAGCAGTTCTTC. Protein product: CASSSGLAGDEQFF.

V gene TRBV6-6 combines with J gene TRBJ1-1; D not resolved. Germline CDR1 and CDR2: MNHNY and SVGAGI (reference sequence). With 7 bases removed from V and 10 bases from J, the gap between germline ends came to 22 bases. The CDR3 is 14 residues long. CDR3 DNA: TGTGCCAGCACCATAGAGTTCGGAAGGCTGGTAGCTTTCTTT. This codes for CASTIEFGRLVAFF.

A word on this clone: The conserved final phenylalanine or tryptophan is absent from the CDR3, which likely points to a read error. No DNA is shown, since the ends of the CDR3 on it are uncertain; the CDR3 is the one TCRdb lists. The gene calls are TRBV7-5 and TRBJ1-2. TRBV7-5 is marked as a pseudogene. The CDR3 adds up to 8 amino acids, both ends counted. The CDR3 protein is CARSSAIS.